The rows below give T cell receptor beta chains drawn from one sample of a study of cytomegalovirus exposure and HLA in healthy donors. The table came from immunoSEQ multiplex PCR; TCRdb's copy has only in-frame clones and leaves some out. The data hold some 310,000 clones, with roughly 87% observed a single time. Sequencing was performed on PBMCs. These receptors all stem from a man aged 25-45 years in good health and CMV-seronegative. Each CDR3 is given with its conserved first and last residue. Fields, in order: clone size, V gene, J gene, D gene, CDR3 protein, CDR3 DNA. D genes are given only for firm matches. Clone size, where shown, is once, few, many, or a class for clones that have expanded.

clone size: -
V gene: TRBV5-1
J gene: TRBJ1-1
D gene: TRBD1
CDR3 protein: CASTLGQLNTEAFF
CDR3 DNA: TGCGCCAGCACCCTGGGACAGTTGAACACTGAAGCTTTCTTT

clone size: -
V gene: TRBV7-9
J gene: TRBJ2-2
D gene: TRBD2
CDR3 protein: CAISTGGMNTGELFF
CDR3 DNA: TGTGCCATCTCGACGGGGGGGATGAACACCGGGGAGCTGTTTTTT

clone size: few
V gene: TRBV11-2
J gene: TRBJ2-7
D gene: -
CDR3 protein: CASSLRYEQYF
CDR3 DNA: TGTGCCAGCAGCTTGAGGTACGAGCAGTACTTC

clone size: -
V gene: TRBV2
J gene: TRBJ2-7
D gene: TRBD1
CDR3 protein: CATRGSEQYF
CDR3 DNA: TGTGCCACCAGGGGGAGCGAGCAGTACTTC

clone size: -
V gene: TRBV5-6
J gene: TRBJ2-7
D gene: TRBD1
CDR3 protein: CASSSGTVYEQYF
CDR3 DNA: TGTGCCAGCAGCTCCGGGACAGTCTACGAGCAGTACTTC

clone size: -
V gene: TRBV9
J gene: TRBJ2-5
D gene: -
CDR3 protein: CASSVGSGGWETQYF
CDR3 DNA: TGTGCCAGCAGCGTTGGGTCGGGGGGCTGGGAGACCCAGTACTTC

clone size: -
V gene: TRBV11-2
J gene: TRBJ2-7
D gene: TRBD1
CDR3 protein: CASSPLTGQNLDEQYF
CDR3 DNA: TGTGCCAGCAGCCCCCTTACGGGACAGAACCTGGACGAGCAGTACTTC

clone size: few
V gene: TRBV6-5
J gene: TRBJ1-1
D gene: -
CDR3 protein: CASSPQHANTEAFF
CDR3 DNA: TGTGCCAGCAGCCCACAGCATGCGAACACTGAAGCTTTCTTT

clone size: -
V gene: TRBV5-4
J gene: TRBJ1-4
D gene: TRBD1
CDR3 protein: CASSPGAGGETNEKLFF
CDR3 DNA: TGTGCCAGCAGCCCTGGGGCAGGGGGCGAAACTAATGAAAAACTGTTTTTT

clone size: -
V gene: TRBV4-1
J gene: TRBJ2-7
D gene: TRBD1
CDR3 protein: CASSQGTGPSYEQYF
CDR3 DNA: TGCGCCAGCAGCCAGGGGACAGGTCCCTCCTACGAGCAGTACTTC

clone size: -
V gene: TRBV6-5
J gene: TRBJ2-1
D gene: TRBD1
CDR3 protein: CASGRTGTVNNEQFF
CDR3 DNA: TGTGCCAGCGGGCGTACCGGGACAGTCAACAATGAGCAGTTCTTC

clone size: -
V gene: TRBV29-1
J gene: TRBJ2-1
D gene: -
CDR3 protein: CSVPEEGRIYEQFF
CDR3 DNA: TGCAGCGTCCCAGAAGAGGGAAGGATATATGAGCAGTTCTTC

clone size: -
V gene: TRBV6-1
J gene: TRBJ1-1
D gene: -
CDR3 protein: CASSEKRVQVNTEAFF
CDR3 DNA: TGTGCCAGCAGTGAAAAACGGGTACAAGTGAACACTGAAGCTTTCTTT

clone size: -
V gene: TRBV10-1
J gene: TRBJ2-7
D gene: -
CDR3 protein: CASSESGVREYYEQYF
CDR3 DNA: TGCGCCAGCAGTGAGTCTGGGGTCCGGGAGTACTACGAGCAGTACTTC

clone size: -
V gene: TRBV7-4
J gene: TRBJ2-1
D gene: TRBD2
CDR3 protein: CASSLERTSGGLGYNEQFF
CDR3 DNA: TGTGCCAGCAGCTTAGAGCGGACTAGCGGGGGCCTGGGTTACAATGAGCAGTTCTTC

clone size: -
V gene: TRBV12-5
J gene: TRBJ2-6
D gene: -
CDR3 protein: CASGLVGRSGSGANVLTF
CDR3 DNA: TGTGCTAGTGGTTTGGTCGGCAGATCGGGGTCTGGGGCCAACGTCCTGACTTTC

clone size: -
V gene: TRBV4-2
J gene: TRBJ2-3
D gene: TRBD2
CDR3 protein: CASSQDWGLSSTDTQYF
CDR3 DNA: TGTGCCAGCAGCCAAGATTGGGGACTATCTAGCACAGATACGCAGTATTTT

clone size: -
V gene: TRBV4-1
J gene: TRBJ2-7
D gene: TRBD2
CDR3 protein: CASSQGGGSYEQYF
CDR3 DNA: TGCGCCAGCAGCCAAGGCGGGGGCTCCTACGAGCAGTACTTC

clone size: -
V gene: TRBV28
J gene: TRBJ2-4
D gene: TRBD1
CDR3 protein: CASSFPSDRGHIQYF
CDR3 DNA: TGTGCCAGCAGTTTCCCCTCGGACAGGGGTCACATTCAGTACTTC

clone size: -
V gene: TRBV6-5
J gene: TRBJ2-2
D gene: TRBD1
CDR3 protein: CASTTDRGRTGELFF
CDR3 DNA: TGTGCCAGCACCACGGACAGGGGGCGAACCGGGGAGCTGTTTTTT

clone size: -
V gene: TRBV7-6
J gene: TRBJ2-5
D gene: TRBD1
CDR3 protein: CASSHTGARETQYF
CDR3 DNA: TGTGCCAGCAGCCATACAGGGGCACGGGAGACCCAGTACTTC

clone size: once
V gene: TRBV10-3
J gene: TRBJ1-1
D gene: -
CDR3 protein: CATQQGNTEAFF
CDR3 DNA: TGTGCCACCCAACAGGGGAACACTGAAGCTTTCTTT

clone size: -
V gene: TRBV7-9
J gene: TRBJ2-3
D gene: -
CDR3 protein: CASSLQQRANTDTQYF
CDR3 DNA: TGTGCCAGCAGCTTACAGCAGCGGGCAAACACAGATACGCAGTATTTT

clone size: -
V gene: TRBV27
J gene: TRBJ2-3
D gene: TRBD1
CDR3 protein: CASSLGTGNTDTQYF
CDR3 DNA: TGTGCCAGCAGTTTAGGGACAGGGAACACAGATACGCAGTATTTT

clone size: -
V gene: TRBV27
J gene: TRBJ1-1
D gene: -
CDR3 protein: CASSLSGGYIEAFF
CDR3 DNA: TGTGCCAGCAGTTTATCAGGGGGTTACATTGAAGCTTTCTTT

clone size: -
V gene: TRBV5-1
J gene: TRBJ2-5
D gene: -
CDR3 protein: CASRYADREEYF
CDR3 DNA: TGCGCCAGCAGGTATGCCGACAGGGAGGAGTACTTC